The 29 T cell receptor beta chains listed next were all sequenced from one sample in a study of blood T cells in healthy people across ages. A second roughly 7 to 11 cycle PCR used barcoded and J-beta primers. Each CDR3 protein gets one entry after TCRdb re-called the 5' RACE reads with MiXCR. This sample has around 1.5 million distinct CDR3 sequences, with about 35% found just once. Sequencing was done on a sample of blood. The receptors here all came from a woman under 40 in good health.

The chain employs TRBV27 and TRBJ1-1, with TRBD1 identical over 8 bases. Germline loops: CDR1 MNHEY, CDR2 SMNVEV (reference sequence). Germline trimming cut 5 bases from V and 5 bases from J; bases unmatched to any gene: 7. The CDR3 spans 14 residues. CDR3 amino acids: CASSRTGSRTEAFF. The CDR3 nucleotides read TGTGCCAGCAGTAGGACAGGGTCTCGGACTGAAGCTTTCTTT.

The chain uses TRBV24-1 and TRBJ2-3, with TRBD1 matching over 9 bases. With 6 bases clipped from V and 3 bases from J, the junction kept 6 bases outside the gene matches. CDR3 length: 15 amino acids. Germline-derived CDR1 and CDR2 are KGHDR and SFDVKD. The CDR3 DNA reads as TGTGCCACCAGTACCGGGACAGGGTCAACAGATACGCAGTATTTT. This codes for CATSTGTGSTDTQYF.

The rearrangement links TRBV20-1 to TRBJ2-1, with a tentative D call TRBD2 (7 bases). This CDR3 is 14 amino acids long. The germline gives CDR1 DFQATT, CDR2 SNEGSKA (reference sequence). The V end lost 5 bases, the J end lost 7 bases, and 18 bases lay between the germline ends. Here the CDR3 DNA reads TGCAGTGCTGCCGGACTAGGGGGAAGTAATGAGCAGTTCTTC. It translates to CSAAGLGGSNEQFF.

This clonotype was detected only a few times. This chain joins TRBV12-3 or TRBV12-4 and TRBJ2-1; 9 positions agree with TRBD2. The CDR3 length is 16 residues. With 2 bases clipped from V and 4 bases from J, the junction kept 6 bases outside the gene matches. This chain's CDR3 is CASSLSPTSGYNEQFF. Written as DNA, the CDR3 is TGTGCCAGCAGTTTAAGTCCGACTAGCGGTTACAATGAGCAGTTCTTC.

This clonotype was counted between two and nine times. The chain is built from TRBV3-1 and TRBJ2-1; TRBD2 agrees at 11 bases. Unmatched junction bases numbered 4, after V lost 2 bases and J lost 4 bases. This CDR3 has 16 residues. Germline V CDR1 and CDR2: LGHDT, YNNKEL (reference sequence). This CDR3 reads CASSQLAGGRYNEQFF. The CDR3 DNA reads TGTGCCAGCAGCCAACTAGCGGGGGGTCGTTACAATGAGCAGTTCTTC.

This clonotype has at least ten counts. The chain employs TRBV4-1 and TRBJ2-7, with 10 bases that match TRBD2. CDR3 size: 16 residues. In germline, CDR1 is MGHRA, CDR2 YSYEKL. Unmatched junction bases numbered 9, after V lost 4 bases and J lost 3 bases. The CDR3 is CASSLLAGEAVYEQYF. The CDR3 coding sequence is TGCGCCAGCAGCCTCCTAGCGGGAGAGGCGGTCTACGAGCAGTACTTC.

This clonotype was recorded many times. V and J are TRBV15 and TRBJ2-3; weak D call: TRBD1 (6 bases). Trimming cost V 1 base and J 0 bases, with 11 bases left between them. CDR3 length: 16 residues. CDR1 is LNHNV and CDR2 is YYDKDF in the germline V gene (reference sequence). The DNA of the CDR3 is TGTGCCACCAGCAGAGCGCGAGGGGGTAGCACAGATACGCAGTATTTT. This sequence encodes CATSRARGGSTDTQYF.

This clonotype has only a few counts. The rearrangement uses TRBV3-1 and TRBJ2-3; no definite D call. Looked up from germline, CDR1 is LGHDT and CDR2 is YNNKEL (reference sequence). V lost 4 bases and J 3 bases, leaving 20 bases between the germline ends. The CDR3 runs to 17 residues. In DNA, the CDR3 is TGTGCCAGCAGCCCCGGCTCTCTACCCACGGGTACAGATACGCAGTATTTT. This codes for CASSPGSLPTGTDTQYF.

The V call is TRBV30, the J call TRBJ2-2; D is unresolved. V lost 4 bases, J lost 6 bases, and 15 bases lay in between. This CDR3 is 14 amino acids long. Germline V gene data show CDR1 as GTSNPN and CDR2 as SVGIG (reference sequence). The CDR3 spells CAWKSSPGPGELFF. DNA for the CDR3: TGTGCCTGGAAATCCAGTCCCGGGCCCGGGGAGCTGTTTTTT.

Only a few counts were recorded for this clonotype. J is TRBJ2-1 and V is TRBV5-8; weak D call: TRBD2 (6 bases). V dropped 4 bases and J dropped 0 bases, with 11 bases sitting between them. Germline V gene data show CDR1 as SGHTS and CDR2 as YDEGEE. The CDR3 extends over 15 amino acids. CDR3 residues: CASSAGLSSYNEQFF. CDR3 sequence (DNA): TGTGCCAGCAGCGCGGGGCTAAGCTCCTACAATGAGCAGTTCTTC.

The chain joins TRBV29-1 to TRBJ1-2; D not resolved. There are 11 residues in the CDR3. With 5 bases removed from V and 2 bases from J, the gap between germline ends came to 6 bases. Germline values: CDR1 SQVTM, CDR2 ANQGSEA. The CDR3 DNA reads as TGCAGCGTTCACCAAAACTATGGCTACACCTTC. This encodes CSVHQNYGYTF.

This clonotype was seen a handful of times. The junction departs from the called germline gene at one end, perhaps through a read error. The chain joins TRBV4-2 to TRBJ1-6, with D uncertain. The CDR3 has 16 residues. Germline V lookup: CDR1 LGHNA, CDR2 YNFKEQ. CDR3 protein: CASSQESGSYSSPLHF. The CDR3 region has the DNA TGTGCCAGCAGCCAGGAATCGGGCTCCTATAGTTCACCCCTCCACTTT.

This clonotype was counted a few times. The CDR3 coding sequence is TGCGCCAGCAGCGAAGCGGGGGCCCAAGAGACCCAGTACTTC. The encoded protein is CASSEAGAQETQYF. This chain uses TRBV5-1 with TRBJ2-5; 8 nucleotides line up with TRBD2. J gave up 1 base and V 4 bases, and 3 bases lay outside the gene matches. This CDR3 has 14 residues. Germline lookup yields CDR1 SGHRS and CDR2 YFSETQ.

The rearrangement joins TRBV7-9 to TRBJ1-3; 7 bases map to TRBD1. There are 14 residues in the CDR3. CDR1 SEHNR and CDR2 FQNEAQ come from the germline V gene (reference sequence). With 4 bases clipped from V and 2 bases from J, the junction kept 2 bases outside the gene matches. CDR3 protein: CASSSGTAGNTIYF. The CDR3 nucleotides are TGTGCCAGCAGCTCCGGGACAGCTGGAAACACCATATATTTT.

This chain connects TRBV27 to TRBJ2-7, with TRBD1 matching 8 bases. This CDR3 spans 15 amino acids. Germline V gene data show CDR1 as MNHEY and CDR2 as SMNVEV (reference sequence). Trimming cost V 10 bases and J 0 bases; bases outside gene matches: 11. This chain's CDR3 is CATTTRDRLSYEQYF. For the CDR3, the DNA is TGTGCCACCACTACCCGGGACAGGCTCTCCTACGAGCAGTACTTC.

This clonotype has more than one count but fewer than ten. Here the CDR3 reads CSARDPQREGRNEQFF. CDR3 bases: TGCAGTGCTAGAGATCCGCAGCGGGAGGGCCGGAATGAGCAGTTCTTC. The rearrangement joins TRBV20-1 to TRBJ2-1; 10 bases agree with TRBD2. V was clipped by 0 bases and J by 7 bases; unmatched bases: 9. CDR1 is DFQATT, CDR2 SNEGSKA, per germline (reference sequence). The CDR3 length is 16 residues.

J is TRBJ2-5 and V is TRBV20-1; 8 nucleotides line up with TRBD1. Trimming cost V 5 bases and J 2 bases; bases outside gene matches: 7. This CDR3 is 14 amino acids long. Germline CDR1 and CDR2: DFQATT and SNEGSKA (reference sequence). This CDR3 is CSAGRTGWQETQYF. Written as DNA, the CDR3 is TGCAGTGCTGGAAGGACAGGGTGGCAAGAGACCCAGTACTTC.

The chain combines TRBV20-1 with TRBJ2-1; 11 nucleotides align to TRBD2. This CDR3 comprises 16 residues. V was clipped by 5 bases and J by 0 bases; unmatched bases: 6. Germline loops: CDR1 DFQATT, CDR2 SNEGSKA (reference sequence). CDR3 sequence reads: CSAPGTSGSSYNEQFF. CDR3 DNA sequence: TGCAGTGCTCCCGGGACTAGCGGAAGCTCCTACAATGAGCAGTTCTTC.

The chain recombines TRBV10-2 with TRBJ2-7, with D perhaps TRBD2 (6 bases). This CDR3 contains 13 residues. The germline gives CDR1 WSHSY, CDR2 SAAADI. Between the trimmed V and J ends, which lost 5 bases and 4 bases, there was a span of 12 bases. CDR3 loop: CASSWRAGYEQYF. In DNA form, the CDR3 reads TGCGCCAGCAGTTGGAGGGCCGGGTACGAGCAGTACTTC.

This clonotype was seen only a few times. The V and J genes are TRBV3-1 and TRBJ2-3; D possibly corresponds to TRBD1 (6 bases). V was shortened by 4 bases and J by 1 base, with 15 bases between the two germline ends. Germline lookup yields CDR1 LGHDT and CDR2 YNNKEL (reference sequence). The CDR3 loop spans 16 amino acids. In DNA form, the CDR3 reads TGTGCCAGCAGCCGTCACAGGGACGGAGGCACAGATACGCAGTATTTT. This sequence encodes CASSRHRDGGTDTQYF.

This chain links TRBV20-1 with TRBJ1-1; possible D gene TRBD1, 6 bases. The V gene's germline CDR1 is DFQATT and CDR2 SNEGSKA (reference sequence). The CDR3 covers 13 residues. In DNA, the CDR3 is TGCAGCTTACCCACAGGGTCGAACACTGAAGCTTTCTTT. Its translation is CSLPTGSNTEAFF.

As to this clonotype: Just one base apart from a much larger clone, this may be a read error. The V gene is TRBV29-1, the J gene TRBJ2-7, with TRBD2 matching over 11 bases. From germline, CDR1 is SQVTM and CDR2 ANQGSEA. The CDR3 has 14 residues. The CDR3 region has the DNA TGCGGCGTTGTGCTAGCGGGAGGCCCGAACGAGCAGTACTTC. Amino acids: CGVVLAGGPNEQYF.

This chain uses TRBV7-9 with TRBJ2-3, with 8 bases that match TRBD2. Germline CDR1 SEHNR, CDR2 FQNEAQ (reference sequence). The CDR3 sequence is 17 residues long. V shed 5 bases, J shed 1 base, and the junction held 11 bases outside the gene matches. CDR3 protein: CASSPTGKTSGTDTQYF. The CDR3 DNA reads TGTGCCAGCAGCCCCACCGGCAAGACTAGCGGCACAGATACGCAGTATTTT. The complete variable domain, with remaining parts taken from reference TRBV7-9 and TRBJ2-3, reads DTGVSQNPRHKITKRGQNVTFRCDPISEHNRLYWYRQTLGQGPEFLTYFQNEAQLEKSRLLSDRFSAERPKGSFSTLEIQRTEQGDSAMYLCASSPTGKTSGTDTQYFGPGTRLTVL.

Details on this clonotype: One end of the junction varies from germline; a read error may be responsible. The V and J genes are TRBV11-2 and TRBJ1-2; a possible D gene is TRBD1 (5 bases). The germline gives CDR1 SGHAT, CDR2 FQNNGV. The CDR3 contains 13 residues. CDR3 DNA sequence: TGTGCCAGCAGCCGGGACGGCTTCTATGACTACACCTTC. Translating gives CASSRDGFYDYTF.

This clonotype was found many times. The genes are TRBV29-1 and TRBJ2-7; 9 bases fit TRBD1. The germline gives CDR1 SQVTM, CDR2 ANQGSEA. The CDR3 totals 14 residues. V shed 7 bases and J 6 bases; nucleotides not matched to a gene: 13. The CDR3 region has the DNA TGCAGCGCCCGGTTCGGGACAGGGAAACCCGAGCAGTACTTC. Its translation: CSARFGTGKPEQYF.

This clonotype showed up many times. This chain uses TRBV10-3 with TRBJ2-7; D gene uncertain. V dropped 0 bases and J dropped 6 bases, with 3 bases sitting between them. Per germline, CDR1 ENHRY and CDR2 SYGVKD. CDR3 length: 11 residues. DNA for the CDR3: TGTGCCATCAGTGAGTCTAGCGAGCAGTACTTC. It specifies CAISESSEQYF.

This clonotype was recorded a few times. This sequence joins TRBV20-1 and TRBJ2-5, with D perhaps assigned TRBD1 or TRBD2 (5 bases each). CDR1 and CDR2 from the germline V gene are DFQATT and SNEGSKA (reference sequence). Trimming left V 5 bases short and J 1 base short, with 14 bases between. The CDR3 is made up of 14 amino acids. CDR3: CSARTPGRQETQYF. DNA for the CDR3: TGCAGTGCTCGTACACCGGGACGCCAAGAGACCCAGTACTTC.

As for this clonotype: Germline is not matched at one junction end, which may reflect a read error. CDR3 coding DNA: TGCAGTGCCCTAGCCGGGGAAAACACTGAGGCTTTCTTT. Translation: CSALAGENTEAFF. The chain employs TRBV20-1 and TRBJ1-1; D is unresolved. The CDR3 covers 13 residues. Germline lookup yields CDR1 DFQATT and CDR2 SNEGSKA (reference sequence).

This clonotype was seen a few times. The chain combines TRBV5-1 with TRBJ2-7; TRBD1 or TRBD2 may be the D gene (5 bases each). Germline lookup yields CDR1 SGHRS and CDR2 YFSETQ. The V end lost 1 base, the J end lost 4 bases, and 15 bases lay between the germline ends. CDR3 length: 15 residues. CDR3 in DNA: TGCGCCAGCAGCTTGATGCCAGGGAGTATTTACGAGCAGTACTTC. This translates into CASSLMPGSIYEQYF.